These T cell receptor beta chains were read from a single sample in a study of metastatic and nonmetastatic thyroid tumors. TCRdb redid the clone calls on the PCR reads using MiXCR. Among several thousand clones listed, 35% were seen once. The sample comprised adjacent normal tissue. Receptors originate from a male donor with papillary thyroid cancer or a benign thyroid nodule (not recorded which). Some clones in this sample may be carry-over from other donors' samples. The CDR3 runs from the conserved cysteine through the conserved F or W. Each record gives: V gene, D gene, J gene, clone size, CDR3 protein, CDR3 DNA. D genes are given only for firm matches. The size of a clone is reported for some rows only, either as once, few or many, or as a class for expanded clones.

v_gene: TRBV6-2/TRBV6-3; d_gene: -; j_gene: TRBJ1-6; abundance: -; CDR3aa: CASSSGTSASSPLHF; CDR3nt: TGTGCCAGCAGCTCCGGGACTTCGGCGAGTTCACCCCTCCACTTT
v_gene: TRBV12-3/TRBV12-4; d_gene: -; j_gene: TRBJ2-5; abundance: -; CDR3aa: CASSLGIQHNQYF; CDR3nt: TGTGCCAGCAGTTTGGGGATCCAACACAACCAGTACTTC
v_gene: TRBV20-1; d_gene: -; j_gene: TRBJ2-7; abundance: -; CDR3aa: CSARDEGGLHEQYF; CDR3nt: TGCAGTGCTAGAGATGAAGGGGGGCTGCACGAGCAGTACTTC
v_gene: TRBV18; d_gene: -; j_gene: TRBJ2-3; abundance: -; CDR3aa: CASSPPGITDTQYF; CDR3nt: TGTGCCAGCTCACCACCGGGGATCACAGATACGCAGTATTTT
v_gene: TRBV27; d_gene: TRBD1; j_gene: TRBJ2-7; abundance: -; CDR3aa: CASILLGQGAEQYF; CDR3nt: TGTGCCAGCATCCTCCTTGGACAGGGGGCCGAGCAGTACTTC
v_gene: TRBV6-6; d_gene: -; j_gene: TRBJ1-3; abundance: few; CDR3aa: CASSYDSSGNTIYF; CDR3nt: TGTGCCAGCAGTTACGACAGCTCTGGAAACACCATATATTTT
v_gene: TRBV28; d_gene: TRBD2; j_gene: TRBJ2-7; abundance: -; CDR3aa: CASRTPAGLTYEQYF; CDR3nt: TGTGCCAGCAGGACCCCAGCGGGGCTTACCTACGAGCAGTACTTC
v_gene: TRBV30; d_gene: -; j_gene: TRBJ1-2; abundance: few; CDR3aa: CAWSVRSLYGYTF; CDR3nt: TGTGCCTGGAGTGTACGCAGCCTCTATGGCTACACCTTC
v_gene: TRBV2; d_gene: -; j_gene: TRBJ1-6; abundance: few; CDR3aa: CASTDGWGRNNSPLHF; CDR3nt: TGTGCCAGCACTGATGGATGGGGTCGGAATAATTCACCCCTCCACTTT
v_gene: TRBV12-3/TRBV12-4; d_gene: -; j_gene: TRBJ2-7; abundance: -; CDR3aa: CASSSARWAYEQYF; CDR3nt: TGTGCCAGCAGTTCCGCCCGGTGGGCCTACGAGCAGTACTTC
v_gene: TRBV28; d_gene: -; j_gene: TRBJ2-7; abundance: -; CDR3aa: CASSSFRGYEQYF; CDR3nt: TGTGCCAGCAGTTCCTTTAGGGGCTACGAGCAGTACTTC
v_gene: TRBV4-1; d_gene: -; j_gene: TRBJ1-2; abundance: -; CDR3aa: CASSPPDNYGYTF; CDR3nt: TGCGCCAGCAGCCCTCCGGATAACTATGGCTACACCTTC
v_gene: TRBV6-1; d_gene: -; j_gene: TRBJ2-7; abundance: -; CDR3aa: CARITVLCYEQYF; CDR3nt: TGTGCCAGAATAACAGTGCTCTGCTACGAGCAGTACTTC
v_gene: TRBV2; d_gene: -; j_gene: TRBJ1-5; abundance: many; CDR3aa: CASKGSGGGSQPQHF; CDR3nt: TGTGCCAGCAAGGGGTCCGGGGGGGGCAGTCAGCCCCAGCATTTT
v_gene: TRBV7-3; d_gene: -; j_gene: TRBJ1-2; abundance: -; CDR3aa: CASSFGGVRGYTF; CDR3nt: TGTGCCAGCAGCTTCGGTGGGGTCAGGGGCTACACCTTC
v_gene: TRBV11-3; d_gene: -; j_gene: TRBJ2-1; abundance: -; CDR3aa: CASSLGNYNEQFF; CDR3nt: TGTGCCAGCAGCTTAGGGAATTACAATGAGCAGTTCTTC
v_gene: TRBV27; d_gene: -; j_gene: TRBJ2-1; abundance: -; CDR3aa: CASSPEGSGEQFF; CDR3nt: TGTGCCAGCAGCCCTGAAGGCAGCGGCGAGCAGTTCTTC
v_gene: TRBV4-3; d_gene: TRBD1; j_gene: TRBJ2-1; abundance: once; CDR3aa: CASSPGTEYNEQFF; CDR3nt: TGCGCCAGCAGCCCCGGGACAGAATACAATGAGCAGTTCTTC
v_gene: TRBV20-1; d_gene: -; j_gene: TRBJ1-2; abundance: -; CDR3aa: CSARGGASNYGYTF; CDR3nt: TGCAGTGCTAGAGGGGGGGCGTCTAACTATGGCTACACCTTC
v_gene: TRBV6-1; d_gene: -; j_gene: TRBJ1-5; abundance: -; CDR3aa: CASSGDSGPNQPQHF; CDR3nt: TGTGCCAGCAGTGGCGACAGTGGGCCCAATCAGCCCCAGCATTTT
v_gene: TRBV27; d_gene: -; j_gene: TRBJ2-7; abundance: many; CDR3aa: CASSLGGTWDYEQYF; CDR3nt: TGTGCCAGCAGTTTAGGCGGGACATGGGACTACGAGCAGTACTTC
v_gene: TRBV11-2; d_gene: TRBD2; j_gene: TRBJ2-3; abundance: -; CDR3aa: CASSLVSGGAGDTQYF; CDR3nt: TGTGCCAGCAGCTTAGTGAGCGGGGGGGCAGGAGATACGCAGTATTTT
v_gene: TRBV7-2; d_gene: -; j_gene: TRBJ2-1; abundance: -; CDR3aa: CASTRASRVDEQFF; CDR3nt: TGTGCCAGCACCCGGGCTAGTCGGGTAGATGAGCAGTTCTTC
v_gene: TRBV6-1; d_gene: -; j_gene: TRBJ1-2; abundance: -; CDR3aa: CASSWTANYGYTF; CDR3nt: TGTGCCAGCAGTTGGACAGCTAACTATGGCTACACCTTC
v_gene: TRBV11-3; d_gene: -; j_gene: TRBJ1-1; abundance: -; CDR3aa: CASSFTAENTEAFF; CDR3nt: TGTGCCAGCAGCTTTACGGCTGAGAACACTGAAGCTTTCTTT
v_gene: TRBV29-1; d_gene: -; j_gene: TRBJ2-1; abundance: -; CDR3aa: CSVDPGTTAEQFF; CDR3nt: TGCAGCGTAGACCCCGGGACCACCGCCGAGCAGTTCTTC
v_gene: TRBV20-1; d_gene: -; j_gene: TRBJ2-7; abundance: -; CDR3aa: CSASGADYYEQYF; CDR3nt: TGCAGTGCTAGTGGAGCGGATTACTACGAGCAGTACTTC
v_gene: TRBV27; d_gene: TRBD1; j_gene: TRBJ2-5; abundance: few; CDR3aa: CASSDYTGGEKETQYF; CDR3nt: TGTGCCAGCAGTGACTATACAGGGGGCGAAAAAGAGACCCAGTACTTC
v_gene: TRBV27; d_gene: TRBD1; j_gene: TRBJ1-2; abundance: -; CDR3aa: CASSSTGQGASNYGYTF; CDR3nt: TGTGCCAGCAGTTCGACGGGACAGGGGGCCTCCAACTATGGCTACACCTTC
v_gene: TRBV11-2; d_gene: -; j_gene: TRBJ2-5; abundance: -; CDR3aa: CASNNGALETQYF; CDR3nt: TGTGCCAGCAACAACGGTGCTTTAGAGACCCAGTACTTC
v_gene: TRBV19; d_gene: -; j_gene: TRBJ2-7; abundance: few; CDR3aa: CASSNGGTSLYEQYF; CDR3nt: TGTGCCAGTAGTAATGGGGGGACTTCTCTCTACGAGCAGTACTTC
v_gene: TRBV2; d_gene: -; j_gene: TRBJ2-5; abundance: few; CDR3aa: CASSDRETQYF; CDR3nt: TGTGCCAGCAGTGACCGAGAGACCCAGTACTTC
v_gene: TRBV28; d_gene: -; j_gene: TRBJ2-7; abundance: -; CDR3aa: CASSPRQGIPHEQYF; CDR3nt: TGTGCCAGCAGTCCAAGGCAGGGTATTCCCCACGAGCAGTACTTC
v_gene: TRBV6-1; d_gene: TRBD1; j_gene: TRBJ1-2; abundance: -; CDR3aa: CASYFPGTGGSYGYTF; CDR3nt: TGTGCCAGCTATTTCCCCGGGACAGGGGGCAGCTATGGCTACACCTTC
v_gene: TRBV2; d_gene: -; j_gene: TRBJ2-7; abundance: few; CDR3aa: CASSETASYEQYF; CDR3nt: TGTGCCAGCAGTGAAACGGCCTCCTACGAGCAGTACTTC
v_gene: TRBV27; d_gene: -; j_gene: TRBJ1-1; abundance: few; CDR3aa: CASSLTASTEAFF; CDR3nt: TGTGCCAGCAGTTTAACAGCGAGTACTGAAGCTTTCTTT
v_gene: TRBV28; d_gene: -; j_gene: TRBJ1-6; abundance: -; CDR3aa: CASKQHSSYNSPLHF; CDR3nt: TGTGCCAGCAAACAACACAGCTCCTATAATTCACCCCTCCACTTT
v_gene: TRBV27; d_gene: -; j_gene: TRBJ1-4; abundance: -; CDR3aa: CASSWSGREKLFF; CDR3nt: TGTGCCAGCAGTTGGTCCGGGAGGGAAAAACTGTTTTTT
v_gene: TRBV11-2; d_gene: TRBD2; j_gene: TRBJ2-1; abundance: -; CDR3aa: CASSFPRSGSPYNEQFF; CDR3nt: TGTGCCAGCAGCTTCCCCCGTAGCGGGAGCCCCTACAATGAGCAGTTCTTC
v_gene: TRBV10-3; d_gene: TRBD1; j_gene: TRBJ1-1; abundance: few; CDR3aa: CAISDSEQGALNTEAFF; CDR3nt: TGTGCCATCAGTGACTCAGAACAGGGGGCCTTGAACACTGAAGCTTTCTTT
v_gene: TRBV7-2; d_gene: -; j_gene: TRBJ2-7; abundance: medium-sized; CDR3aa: CASSLSGSEQYF; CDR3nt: TGTGCCAGCAGCTTATCTGGCTCCGAGCAGTACTTC
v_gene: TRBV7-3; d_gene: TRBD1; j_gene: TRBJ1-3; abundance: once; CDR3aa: CASSMGQFSSGNTIYF; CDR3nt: TGTGCCAGCAGCATGGGACAGTTCTCCTCTGGAAACACCATATATTTT
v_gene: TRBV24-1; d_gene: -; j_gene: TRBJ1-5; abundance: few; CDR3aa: CATSDPAGGNQPQHF; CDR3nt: TGTGCCACCAGTGATCCGGCGGGGGGCAATCAGCCCCAGCATTTT
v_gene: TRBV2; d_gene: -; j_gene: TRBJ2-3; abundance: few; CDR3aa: CASSVGIVRTDTQYF; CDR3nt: TGTGCCAGCAGTGTAGGGATAGTACGCACAGATACGCAGTATTTT
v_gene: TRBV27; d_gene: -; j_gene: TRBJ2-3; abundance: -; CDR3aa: CASSSGTDTQYF; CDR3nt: TGTGCCAGCAGTAGCGGCACAGATACGCAGTATTTT
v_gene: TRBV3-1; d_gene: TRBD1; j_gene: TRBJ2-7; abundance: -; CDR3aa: CASSQRAPGQGIYEQYF; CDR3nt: TGTGCCAGCAGCCAGAGGGCCCCGGGACAGGGTATCTACGAGCAGTACTTC
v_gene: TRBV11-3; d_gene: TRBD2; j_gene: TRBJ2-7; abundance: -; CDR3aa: CASSPRGQRDAYEQYF; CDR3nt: TGTGCCAGCAGCCCCCGCGGGCAGCGGGACGCCTACGAGCAGTACTTC
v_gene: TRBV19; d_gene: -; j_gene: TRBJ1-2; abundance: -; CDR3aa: CASGVTANFGYTF; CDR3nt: TGTGCGAGCGGCGTGACAGCCAACTTTGGCTACACCTTC
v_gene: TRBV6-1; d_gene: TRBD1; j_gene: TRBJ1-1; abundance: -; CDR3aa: CASSDRGLSNTEAFF; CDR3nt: TGTGCCAGCTCTGACAGGGGGCTATCGAACACTGAAGCTTTCTTT
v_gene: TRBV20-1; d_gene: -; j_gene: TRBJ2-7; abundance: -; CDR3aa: CSARSQATGEQYF; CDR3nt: TGCAGTGCTAGGAGTCAGGCTACTGGAGAGCAGTACTTC
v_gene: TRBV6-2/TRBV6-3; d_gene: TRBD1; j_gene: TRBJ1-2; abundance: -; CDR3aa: CASRGTSGTYPGQGGGYTF; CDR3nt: TGTGCCAGCAGGGGGACTAGCGGGACCTATCCCGGACAGGGAGGAGGCTACACCTTC
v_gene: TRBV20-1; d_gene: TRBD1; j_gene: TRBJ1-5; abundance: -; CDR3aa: CSASTGTGAQPQHF; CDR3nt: TGCAGTGCCTCCACCGGGACAGGGGCTCAGCCCCAGCATTTT